The 5 T cell receptor beta chains given below trace back to one sample, sequenced in a study of Graves' ophthalmopathy and Graves' hyperthyroidism. The authors amplified TCR beta CDR3 regions from RNA transcripts. HTBI-primed first-round RT-PCR preceded second-round multiplex PCR. TCRdb fed the multiplex PCR reads into MiXCR, producing one record per CDR3 protein. The table lists roughly 350,000 distinct CDR3 sequences, roughly a sixth of them singletons. Material for sequencing was peripheral blood. These receptors came from an adult woman with stable Graves' hyperthyroidism.

This clonotype showed up many times. This chain joins TRBV7-8 and TRBJ2-7, with 13 bases fitting TRBD2. CDR1 and CDR2 (germline): SGHVS, FQNEAQ. The CDR3 is made up of 15 amino acids. Losses at the gene ends were 5 bases for V and 5 bases for J; bases not matched to a gene: 6. As DNA, the CDR3 is TGTGCCAGCAGCACCGGGACTAGCGGGAAGCACGAGCAGTACTTC. Translating it yields CASSTGTSGKHEQYF.

This clonotype was seen ten or more times. The V call is TRBV12-3 or TRBV12-4, the J call TRBJ1-5; 9 bases are a match to TRBD1. J was trimmed by 4 bases and V by 6 bases; bases with no gene match: 7. The length of the CDR3 is 15 residues. The CDR3 DNA reads as TGTGCCAGCAGCCTAGGGGACAGGGAGAATCAGCCCCAGCATTTT. Protein sequence: CASSLGDRENQPQHF.

This clonotype showed up many times. This rearrangement joins TRBV7-2 to TRBJ1-2; TRBD1 matches 7 bases. The germline gives CDR1 SGHTA, CDR2 FQGNSA. The CDR3 consists of 13 residues. V gave up 5 bases and J gave up 4 bases; unmatched junction bases: 4. CDR3 sequence (DNA): TGTGCCAGCAGCCCCCGGGACAGCTATGGCTACACCTTC. It encodes CASSPRDSYGYTF.

V and J are TRBV7-3 and TRBJ1-6; TRBD1 might be the D (5 bases). Per the germline V gene, CDR1 is SGHTA and CDR2 is FQGTGA. CDR3 length: 13 amino acids. For the CDR3, the DNA is TGTTCCTGCAGCTCTTCAGGGAATTCACCCCTCCACTTT. This translates into CSCSSSGNSPLHF. Drawing the rest from reference TRBV7-3 and TRBJ1-6, the complete variable domain is GAGVSQTPSNKVTEKGKYVELRCDPISGHTALYWYRQSLGQGPEFLIYFQGTGAADDSGLPNDRFFAVRPEGSVSTLKIQRTERGDSAVYLCSCSSSGNSPLHFGNGTRLTVT.

CDR3 in amino acids: CSARGDRGRWETQYF. The CDR3 DNA reads as TGCAGTGCTAGAGGGGACCGGGGGAGGTGGGAGACCCAGTACTTC. The gene calls are TRBV20-1 and TRBJ2-5, with D perhaps TRBD2 (6 bases). Germline CDR1 reads DFQATT; CDR2 reads SNEGSKA (reference sequence). Trimming left V 1 base short and J 5 bases short, with 17 bases between. The CDR3 loop spans 15 amino acids.